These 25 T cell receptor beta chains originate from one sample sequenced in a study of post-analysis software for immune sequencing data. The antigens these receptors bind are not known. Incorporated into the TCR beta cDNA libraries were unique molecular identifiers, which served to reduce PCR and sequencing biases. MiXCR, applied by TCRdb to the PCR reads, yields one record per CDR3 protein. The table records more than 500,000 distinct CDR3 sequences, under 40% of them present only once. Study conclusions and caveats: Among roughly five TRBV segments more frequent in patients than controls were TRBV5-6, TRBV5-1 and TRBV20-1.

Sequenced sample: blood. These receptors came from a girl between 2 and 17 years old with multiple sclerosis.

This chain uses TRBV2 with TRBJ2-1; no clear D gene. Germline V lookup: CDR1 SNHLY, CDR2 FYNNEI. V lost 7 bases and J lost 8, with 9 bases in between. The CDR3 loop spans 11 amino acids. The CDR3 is CASMKRDEQFF. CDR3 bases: TGTGCCAGCATGAAGCGAGATGAGCAGTTCTTC.

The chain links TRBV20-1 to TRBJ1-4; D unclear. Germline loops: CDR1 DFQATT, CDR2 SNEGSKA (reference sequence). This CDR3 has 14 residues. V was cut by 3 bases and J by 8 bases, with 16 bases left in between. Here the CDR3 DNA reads TGCAGTGCTAGTCCTTCCGAAACACGGGAAAAACTGTTTTTT. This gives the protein CSASPSETREKLFF.

CDR3 residues: CASSGSGGPYNEQYF. DNA for the CDR3: TGTGCCAGCAGTGGATCGGGGGGCCCCTACAATGAGCAGTACTTC. The J gene is TRBJ2-7, the V gene TRBV2; the D gene is possibly TRBD2 (7 bases). Looked up from germline, CDR1 is SNHLY and CDR2 is FYNNEI. This CDR3 contains 15 residues. V lost 4 bases to trimming and J lost 7 bases, with 20 bases between them.

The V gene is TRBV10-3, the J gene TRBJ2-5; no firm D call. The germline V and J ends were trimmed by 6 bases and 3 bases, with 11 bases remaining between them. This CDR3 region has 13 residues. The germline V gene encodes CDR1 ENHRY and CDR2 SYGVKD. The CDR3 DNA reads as TGTGCCATCAGCGCCCAGATAGAAGAGACCCAGTACTTC. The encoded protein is CAISAQIEETQYF.

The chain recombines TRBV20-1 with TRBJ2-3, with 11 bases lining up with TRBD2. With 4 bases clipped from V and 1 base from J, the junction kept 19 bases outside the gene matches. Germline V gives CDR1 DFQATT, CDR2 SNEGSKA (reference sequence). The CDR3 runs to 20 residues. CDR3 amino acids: CSANLQMTSGVQYRTDTQYF. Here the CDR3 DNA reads TGCAGTGCTAACCTCCAGATGACTAGCGGGGTCCAGTACCGCACAGATACGCAGTATTTT.

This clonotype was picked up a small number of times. The CDR3 bases are TGCGCCAGCAGTGAGCCTAGCGGGGGGTCCCAAGAGACCCAGTTCTTC. It translates to CASSEPSGGSQETQFF. This chain connects TRBV10-2 to TRBJ2-5, with 11 bases aligning to TRBD2. The closer fit of TRBJ2-1 to the DNA end suggests the J call may be wrong. Germline V gives CDR1 WSHSY, CDR2 SAAADI. The CDR3 totals 16 residues.

The CDR3 nucleotides read TGCGCCAGCAGCTTGTTGCGGGGGGGCTTAGTTGACCCGCACACCAATGAGCAGTTCTTC. Protein: CASSLLRGGLVDPHTNEQFF. V and J are TRBV5-1 and TRBJ2-1, with 9 bases aligning to TRBD2. Germline V gene lookup returns CDR1 SGHRS and CDR2 YFSETQ. There are 20 residues in the CDR3. The ends lost 1 base at V and 6 bases at J; junction bases unmatched: 20.

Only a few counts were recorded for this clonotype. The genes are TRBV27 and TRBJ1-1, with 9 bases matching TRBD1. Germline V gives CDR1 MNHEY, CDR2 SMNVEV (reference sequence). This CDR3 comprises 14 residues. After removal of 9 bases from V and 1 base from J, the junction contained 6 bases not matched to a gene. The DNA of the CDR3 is TGTGCCAGTCGTTTACAGGGGGCGAACACTGAAGCTTTCTTT. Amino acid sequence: CASRLQGANTEAFF.

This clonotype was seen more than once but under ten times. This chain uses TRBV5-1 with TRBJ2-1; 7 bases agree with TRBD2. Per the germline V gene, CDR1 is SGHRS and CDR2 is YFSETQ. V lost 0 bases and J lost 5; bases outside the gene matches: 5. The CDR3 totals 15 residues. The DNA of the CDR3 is TGCGCCAGCAGCTTGGGACTAGCTGTCAACAATGAGCAGTTCTTC. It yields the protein CASSLGLAVNNEQFF.

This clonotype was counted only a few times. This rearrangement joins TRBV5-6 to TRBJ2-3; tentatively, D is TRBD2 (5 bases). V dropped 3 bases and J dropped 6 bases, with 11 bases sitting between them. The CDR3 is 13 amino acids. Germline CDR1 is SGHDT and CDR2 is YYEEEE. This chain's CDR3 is CASSSDLGDTQYF. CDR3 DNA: TGTGCCAGCAGCTCGGACTTAGGGGATACGCAGTATTTT.

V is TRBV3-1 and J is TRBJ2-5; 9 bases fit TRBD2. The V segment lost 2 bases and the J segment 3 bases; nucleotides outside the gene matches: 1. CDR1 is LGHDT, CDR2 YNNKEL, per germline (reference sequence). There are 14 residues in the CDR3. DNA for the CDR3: TGTGCCAGCAGCCAATGGACTAGCGAAGAGACCCAGTACTTC. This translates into CASSQWTSEETQYF.

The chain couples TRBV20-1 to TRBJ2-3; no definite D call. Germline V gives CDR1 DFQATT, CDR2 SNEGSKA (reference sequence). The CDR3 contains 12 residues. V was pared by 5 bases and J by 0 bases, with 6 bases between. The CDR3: CSARRSTDTQYF. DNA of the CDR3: TGCAGTGCTCGTCGGAGCACAGATACGCAGTATTTT.

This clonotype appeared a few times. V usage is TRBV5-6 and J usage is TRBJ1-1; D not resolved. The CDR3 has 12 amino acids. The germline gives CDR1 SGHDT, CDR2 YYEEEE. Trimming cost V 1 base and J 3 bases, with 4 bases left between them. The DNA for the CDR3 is TGTGCCAGCAGCTTGACGGACACTGAAGCTTTCTTT. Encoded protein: CASSLTDTEAFF. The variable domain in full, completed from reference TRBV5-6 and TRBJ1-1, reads DAGVTQSPTHLIKTRGQQVTLRCSPKSGHDTVSWYQQALGQGPQFIFQYYEEEERQRGNFPDRFSGHQFPNYSSELNVNALLLGDSALYLCASSLTDTEAFFGQGTRLTVV.

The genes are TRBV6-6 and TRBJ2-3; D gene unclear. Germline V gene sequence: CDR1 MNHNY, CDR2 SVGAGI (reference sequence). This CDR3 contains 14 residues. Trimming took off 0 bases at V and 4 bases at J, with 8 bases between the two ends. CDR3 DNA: TGTGCCAGCAGTTACTCGGCGTCGCCAGATACGCAGTATTTT. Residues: CASSYSASPDTQYF.

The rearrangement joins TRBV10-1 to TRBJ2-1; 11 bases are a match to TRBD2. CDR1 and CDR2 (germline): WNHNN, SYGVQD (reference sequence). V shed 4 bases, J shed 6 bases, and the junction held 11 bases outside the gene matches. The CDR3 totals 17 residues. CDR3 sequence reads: CASSGLAGGERGNEQFF. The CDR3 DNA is TGCGCCAGCAGTGGCCTAGCGGGGGGCGAACGGGGCAATGAGCAGTTCTTC.

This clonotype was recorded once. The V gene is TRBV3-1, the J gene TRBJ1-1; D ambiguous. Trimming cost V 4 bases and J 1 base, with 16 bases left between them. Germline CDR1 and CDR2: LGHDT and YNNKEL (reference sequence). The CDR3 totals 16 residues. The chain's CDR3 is CASSLRVLPGNTEAFF. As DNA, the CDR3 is TGTGCCAGCAGCCTTAGGGTCCTCCCCGGGAACACTGAAGCTTTCTTT.

CDR3 DNA: TGCAGTGCTACCTTAGCGGGGAGCTACAATGAGCAGTTCTTC. This translates into CSATLAGSYNEQFF. V and J are TRBV20-1 and TRBJ2-1, with 8 bases aligning to TRBD2. CDR3 length equals 14 residues. V dropped 4 bases and J dropped 3; count of bases not matched to a gene: 5. Germline V gene sequence: CDR1 DFQATT, CDR2 SNEGSKA (reference sequence).

In DNA form, the CDR3 reads TGCAGCGTTGGGGCAGGAAAAGATGCCTACACCTTC. Protein: CSVGAGKDAYTF. This chain joins TRBV29-1 and TRBJ1-2; no clear D gene. The CDR3 has 12 residues. CDR1 is SQVTM and CDR2 is ANQGSEA in the germline V gene. The V end was cut by 4 bases, the J end by 10 bases, with 16 bases between.

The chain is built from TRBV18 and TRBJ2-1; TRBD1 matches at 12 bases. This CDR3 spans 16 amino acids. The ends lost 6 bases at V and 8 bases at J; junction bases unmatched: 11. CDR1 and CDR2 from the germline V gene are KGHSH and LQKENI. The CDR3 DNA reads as TGTGCCAGCTCTCTCTCGGGACAGGGGGCTTTGGATGAGCAGTTCTTC. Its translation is CASSLSGQGALDEQFF.

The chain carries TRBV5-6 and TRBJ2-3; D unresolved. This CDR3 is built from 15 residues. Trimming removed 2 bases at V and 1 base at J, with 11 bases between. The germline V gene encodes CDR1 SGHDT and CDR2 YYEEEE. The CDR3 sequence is CASSFRRVGTDTQYF. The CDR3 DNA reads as TGTGCCAGCAGCTTCCGGAGAGTGGGCACAGATACGCAGTATTTT.

CDR3: CATSQGTGTEAFF. CDR3 DNA: TGTGCCACCTCACAGGGTACAGGGACTGAAGCTTTCTTT. V and J are TRBV19 and TRBJ1-1, with TRBD1 as a possible D gene (6 bases). The CDR3 sequence is 13 residues long. Germline V lookup: CDR1 LNHDA, CDR2 SQIVND (reference sequence). Trimming removed 10 bases at V and 5 bases at J, with 17 bases between.

The CDR3 sequence is CASSLGTSDTQYF. DNA for the CDR3: TGTGCCAGCAGCTTAGGGACCTCAGATACGCAGTATTTT. V and J are TRBV7-2 and TRBJ2-3, with D hard to call. This CDR3 has 13 residues. The germline CDR1 and CDR2 sequences are SGHTA and FQGNSA. Trimming shortened V by 1 base and J by 4 bases, and 6 bases separated the two germline ends.

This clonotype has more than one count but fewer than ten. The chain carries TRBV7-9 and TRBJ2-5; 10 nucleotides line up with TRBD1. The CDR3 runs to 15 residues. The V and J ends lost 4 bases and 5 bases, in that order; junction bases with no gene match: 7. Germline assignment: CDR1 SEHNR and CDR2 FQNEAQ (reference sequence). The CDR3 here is CASSSGTGAIETQYF. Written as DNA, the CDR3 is TGTGCCAGCAGCTCTGGGACAGGGGCAATCGAGACCCAGTACTTC. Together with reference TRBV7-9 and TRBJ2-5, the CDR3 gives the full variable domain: DTGVSQNPRHKITKRGQNVTFRCDPISEHNRLYWYRQTLGQGPEFLTYFQNEAQLEKSRLLSDRFSAERPKGSFSTLEIQRTEQGDSAMYLCASSSGTGAIETQYFGPGTRLLVL.

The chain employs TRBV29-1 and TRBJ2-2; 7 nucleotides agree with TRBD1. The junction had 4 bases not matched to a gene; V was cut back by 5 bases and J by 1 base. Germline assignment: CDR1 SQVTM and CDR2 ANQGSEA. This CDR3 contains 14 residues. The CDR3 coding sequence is TGCAGCGTTCAGGACAGGCTGAACACCGGGGAGCTGTTTTTT. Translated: CSVQDRLNTGELFF.

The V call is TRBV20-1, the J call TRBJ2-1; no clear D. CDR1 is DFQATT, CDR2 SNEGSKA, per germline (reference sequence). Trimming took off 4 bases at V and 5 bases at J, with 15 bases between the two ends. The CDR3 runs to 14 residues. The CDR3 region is CSAMGPGFHNEQFF. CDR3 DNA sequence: TGCAGTGCTATGGGCCCCGGGTTTCACAATGAGCAGTTCTTC.